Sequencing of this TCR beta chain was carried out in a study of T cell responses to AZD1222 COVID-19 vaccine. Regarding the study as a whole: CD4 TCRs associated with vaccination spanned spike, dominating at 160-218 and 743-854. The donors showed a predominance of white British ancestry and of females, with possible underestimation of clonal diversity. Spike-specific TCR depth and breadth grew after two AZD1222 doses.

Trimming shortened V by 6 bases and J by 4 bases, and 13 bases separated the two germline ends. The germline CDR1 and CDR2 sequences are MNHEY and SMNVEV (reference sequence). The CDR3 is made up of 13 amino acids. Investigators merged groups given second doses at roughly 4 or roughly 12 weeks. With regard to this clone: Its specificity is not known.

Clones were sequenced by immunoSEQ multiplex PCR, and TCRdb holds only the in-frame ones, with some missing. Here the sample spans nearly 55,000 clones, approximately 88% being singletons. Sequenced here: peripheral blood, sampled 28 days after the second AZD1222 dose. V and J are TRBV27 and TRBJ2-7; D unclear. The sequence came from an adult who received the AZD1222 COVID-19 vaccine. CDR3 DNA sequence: TGTGCCAGCAGGGACGGTAACTATTACGAGCAGTACTTC. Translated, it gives CASRDGNYYEQYF.